Presented here are 5 T cell receptor beta chains from one specimen sequenced in a study of identical twins. A single record per CDR3 protein comes from TCRdb applying MiXCR to the 5' RACE reads. The sample lists a few hundred thousand distinct CDR3 sequences; approximately 8.6% were seen once. These same data were also listed under a study on yellow fever vaccine responses in identical twins.

Sequencing used CD8+ T cells sorted from blood. These receptors were collected from a young woman in good health.

In this sample, this clonotype turned up a few times. This chain joins TRBV7-9 and TRBJ1-6, with a tentative D call TRBD1 (6 bases). This CDR3 contains 15 residues. Germline V CDR1 and CDR2: SEHNR, FQNEAQ (reference sequence). V gave up 0 bases and J gave up 10 bases, with 13 bases separating them. CDR3 residues: CASSLADRFNSPLHF. CDR3 coding DNA: TGTGCCAGCAGCTTAGCAGACAGGTTTAACTCACCCCTCCACTTT.

This clonotype appeared a few times. The chain employs TRBV7-9 and TRBJ2-3; 9 bases map to TRBD2. This CDR3 region has 16 residues. Germline V lookup: CDR1 SEHNR, CDR2 FQNEAQ (reference sequence). J lost 5 bases, V lost 6 bases, and 12 bases had no gene match. The CDR3 region is CASRTPGLALGDTQYF. CDR3 coding DNA: TGTGCCAGCAGAACACCGGGACTAGCTTTGGGAGATACGCAGTATTTT.

In nucleotides, the CDR3 is TGTGCCAGCAGTCCCGGTTTTGGGTACAATGAGCAGTTCTTC. Amino acid sequence: CASSPGFGYNEQFF. The chain has TRBV2 and TRBJ2-1; D uncertain. Trimming took 5 bases from V and 4 from J, leaving 12 bases between them. Per germline, CDR1 SNHLY and CDR2 FYNNEI. This CDR3 spans 14 amino acids.

This clonotype was counted between two and nine times. The chain carries TRBV5-1 and TRBJ2-6; D remains ambiguous. This CDR3 is 20 amino acids long. Germline-derived CDR1 and CDR2 are SGHRS and YFSETQ. Trimming pared 2 bases from V and 0 bases from J, leaving 21 bases between. The DNA of the CDR3 is TGCGCCAGCAGCTTTGGCATAGTCCGGACGGTTAGCTCTGGGGCCAACGTCCTGACTTTC. Translating it yields CASSFGIVRTVSSGANVLTF.

In this sample, this clonotype turned up a few times. This chain uses TRBV7-9 with TRBJ2-7; 11 positions agree with TRBD2. The CDR3 length is 17 residues. From germline, CDR1 is SEHNR and CDR2 FQNEAQ (reference sequence). Germline trimming cut 1 base from V and 2 bases from J; bases unmatched to any gene: 7. As DNA, the CDR3 is TGTGCCAGCAGCTTAGTAGTTGGGACTAGCGGTGCCTACGAGCAGTACTTC. Translated: CASSLVVGTSGAYEQYF.